This is a list of T cell receptor beta chains from one sample in a study of naive and memory T cell subsets. TCRdb reprocessed the UMI-ligation and nested PCR reads with MiXCR, giving one entry per CDR3 protein. Of around 24,000 distinct CDR3 sequences in the sample, 4% to 6.5% were seen once. The material sequenced was blood. All receptors derive from an adult in good health. The CDR3 runs from the conserved cysteine through the conserved F or W. The D gene is left open where the match is weak. Size values are once, few and many counts, or a class for expanded clones, and some rows have none.

abundance: medium-sized
v_gene: TRBV9
j_gene: TRBJ2-2
d_gene: NA
CDR3nt: TGTGCCAGCAGCGCCGACCTGAACACCGGGGAGCTGTTTTTT
CDR3aa: CASSADLNTGELFF

abundance: few
v_gene: TRBV4-3
j_gene: TRBJ1-2
d_gene: NA
CDR3nt: TGCGCCAGCAGCCAAGGCCAAGGGGCACGGGGCTACACCTTC
CDR3aa: CASSQGQGARGYTF

abundance: many
v_gene: TRBV5-1
j_gene: TRBJ2-7
d_gene: NA
CDR3nt: TGCGCCAGCAGCTTGGAGACAATCTACGAGCAGTACTTC
CDR3aa: CASSLETIYEQYF

abundance: many
v_gene: TRBV24-1
j_gene: TRBJ2-1
d_gene: NA
CDR3nt: TGTGCCACCAGTGACTATGGGCCCACTGTGGGTGAGCAGTTCTTC
CDR3aa: CATSDYGPTVGEQFF

abundance: many
v_gene: TRBV7-2
j_gene: TRBJ1-1
d_gene: NA
CDR3nt: TGTGCCAGCAGCTCGTTTTGGCGGAACACTGAAGCTTTCTTT
CDR3aa: CASSSFWRNTEAFF

abundance: few
v_gene: TRBV2
j_gene: TRBJ2-7
d_gene: NA
CDR3nt: TGTGCCAGCAGTGGACAGGATTACTCCTACGAGCAGTACTTC
CDR3aa: CASSGQDYSYEQYF

abundance: few
v_gene: TRBV12-3/TRBV12-4
j_gene: TRBJ2-3
d_gene: NA
CDR3nt: TGTGCCAGCAGCCCCTGGGCGGGAACCACAGATACGCAGTATTTT
CDR3aa: CASSPWAGTTDTQYF

abundance: many
v_gene: TRBV14
j_gene: TRBJ2-7
d_gene: TRBD1
CDR3nt: TGTGCCAGCAGCCACGGGACAGGGCTATACGAGCAGTACTTC
CDR3aa: CASSHGTGLYEQYF

abundance: many
v_gene: TRBV27
j_gene: TRBJ2-7
d_gene: NA
CDR3nt: TGTGCCAGCAGTCCCTACCCGGGAGTCTACGAGCAGTACTTC
CDR3aa: CASSPYPGVYEQYF

abundance: few
v_gene: TRBV18
j_gene: TRBJ1-1
d_gene: NA
CDR3nt: TGTGCCAGCTCACCCCGGGAGGGTTCAGCCATGAACACTGAAGCTTTCTTT
CDR3aa: CASSPREGSAMNTEAFF

abundance: many
v_gene: TRBV20-1
j_gene: TRBJ1-6
d_gene: NA
CDR3nt: TGCAGTGCTAGAGATGGTCAGGAAAATTCACCCCTCCACTTT
CDR3aa: CSARDGQENSPLHF

abundance: many
v_gene: TRBV4-1
j_gene: TRBJ2-1
d_gene: TRBD2
CDR3nt: TGCGCCAGCAGCCAAGACGGCGGGACTAGAACCCTAAGGGGCAATGAGCAGTTCTTC
CDR3aa: CASSQDGGTRTLRGNEQFF

abundance: few
v_gene: TRBV12-3/TRBV12-4
j_gene: TRBJ2-5
d_gene: TRBD2
CDR3nt: TGTGCCAGCAGTTTGGCTAGCGGAGGGGAAGAGACCCAGTACTTC
CDR3aa: CASSLASGGEETQYF

abundance: many
v_gene: TRBV6-2/TRBV6-3
j_gene: TRBJ1-5
d_gene: NA
CDR3nt: TGTGCCAGCAGTTACCGGAAGGGGTATAGCAATCAGCCCCAGCATTTT
CDR3aa: CASSYRKGYSNQPQHF

abundance: many
v_gene: TRBV11-3
j_gene: TRBJ2-1
d_gene: NA
CDR3nt: TGTGCCAGCAGCTTACAGGGGCAGGATGAGCAGTTCTTC
CDR3aa: CASSLQGQDEQFF

abundance: NA
v_gene: TRBV29-1
j_gene: TRBJ2-5
d_gene: NA
CDR3nt: TGCAGCGTGGCGTATGGGACCCAGTACTTC
CDR3aa: CSVAYGTQYF

abundance: many
v_gene: TRBV20-1
j_gene: TRBJ1-1
d_gene: NA
CDR3nt: TGCAGTGCTAGGCCCTCCTTGAACACTGAAGCTTTCTTT
CDR3aa: CSARPSLNTEAFF

abundance: many
v_gene: TRBV27
j_gene: TRBJ2-1
d_gene: NA
CDR3nt: TGTGCCAGCGCCGGACTGCTACCGACCTACAATGAGCAGTTCTTC
CDR3aa: CASAGLLPTYNEQFF

abundance: many
v_gene: TRBV7-9
j_gene: TRBJ2-7
d_gene: TRBD2
CDR3nt: TGTGCCAGCAGCCATGGGACTAGCGGGACCTACGAGCAGTACTTC
CDR3aa: CASSHGTSGTYEQYF

abundance: NA
v_gene: TRBV19
j_gene: TRBJ2-7
d_gene: TRBD1
CDR3nt: TGTGCCAGTGGGACAGGCTACGAGCAGTACTTC
CDR3aa: CASGTGYEQYF